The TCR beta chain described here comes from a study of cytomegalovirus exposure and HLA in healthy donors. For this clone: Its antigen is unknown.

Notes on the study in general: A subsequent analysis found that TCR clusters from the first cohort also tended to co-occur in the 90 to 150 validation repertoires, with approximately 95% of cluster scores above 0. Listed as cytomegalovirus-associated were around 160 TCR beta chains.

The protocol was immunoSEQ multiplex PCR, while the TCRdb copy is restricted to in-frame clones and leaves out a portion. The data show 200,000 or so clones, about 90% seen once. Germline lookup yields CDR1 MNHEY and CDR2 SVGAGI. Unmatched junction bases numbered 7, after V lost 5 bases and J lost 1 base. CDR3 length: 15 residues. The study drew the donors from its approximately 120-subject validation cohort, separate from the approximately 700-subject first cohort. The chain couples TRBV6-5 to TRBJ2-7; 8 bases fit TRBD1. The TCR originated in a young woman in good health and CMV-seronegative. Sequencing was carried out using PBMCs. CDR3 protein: CASSTPGGPSYEQYF. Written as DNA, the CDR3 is TGTGCCAGCAGTACCCCAGGGGGCCCTTCCTACGAGCAGTACTTC.